The 26 T cell receptor beta chains given below trace back to one sample, sequenced in a study of blood T cell repertoires in COVID-19. Method: immunoSEQ multiplex PCR; TCRdb's copy keeps in-frame clones and lacks some. The sample records about 140,000 clones, more than 75% being singletons. The sequencing input was peripheral blood. The receptors originated from a man at least 80 years old with acute or convalescent COVID-19.

The chain joins TRBV5-1 to TRBJ2-7; 7 nucleotides match TRBD1. Trimming cost V 4 bases and J 3 bases; bases outside gene matches: 10. Germline V gives CDR1 SGHRS, CDR2 YFSETQ. This CDR3 has 15 amino acids. CDR3 loop: CASSVDGTASYEQYF. The CDR3 DNA reads as TGCGCCAGCAGCGTGGACGGGACAGCTAGCTACGAGCAGTACTTC.

The chain links TRBV5-8 to TRBJ2-3, with TRBD2 matching over 16 bases. Germline-derived CDR1 and CDR2 are SGHTS and YDEGEE. The CDR3 loop spans 17 amino acids. Trimming at V came to 5 bases and at J to 2 bases, leaving 5 bases not matched to a gene. The CDR3 coding sequence is TGTGCCAGCAGTTCCGGGACTAGCGGGGGGGCCACAGATACGCAGTATTTT. This translates into CASSSGTSGGATDTQYF.

V and J are TRBV5-6 and TRBJ2-2, with TRBD2 as a possible D gene (6 bases). The CDR3 is 16 amino acids. Germline lookup yields CDR1 SGHDT and CDR2 YYEEEE. Between the trimmed V and J ends, which lost 0 bases and 4 bases, there was a span of 13 bases. Here the CDR3 reads CASSLAATRITGELFF. CDR3 coding DNA: TGTGCCAGCAGCTTGGCCGCGACTAGAATCACCGGGGAGCTGTTTTTT.

CDR3 protein: CASSQDTRNTEAFF. The CDR3 coding sequence is TGTGCCAGCTCACAGGACACCCGTAACACTGAAGCTTTCTTT. The rearrangement links TRBV18 to TRBJ1-1, with a weak D call TRBD1 (5 bases). V lost 4 bases and J 2 bases, leaving 11 bases between the germline ends. The CDR3 length is 14 residues. The V gene's germline CDR1 is KGHSH and CDR2 LQKENI.

Here the CDR3 DNA reads TGCGCCAGCAGCTCCGGGACTAGCGGGGGGCTCACAGATACGCAGTATTTT. Residues: CASSSGTSGGLTDTQYF. The chain uses TRBV5-1 and TRBJ2-3; 15 nucleotides align to TRBD2. The junction had 4 bases not matched to a gene; V was cut back by 3 bases and J by 2 bases. The CDR3 consists of 17 residues. In germline, CDR1 is SGHRS, CDR2 YFSETQ.

The chain couples TRBV5-1 to TRBJ1-2; D possibly corresponds to TRBD1 (6 bases). Germline V gene lookup returns CDR1 SGHRS and CDR2 YFSETQ. The V gene lost 2 bases and the J gene lost 3 bases, with 14 bases spanning the gap. CDR3 length: 15 amino acids. This chain's CDR3 is CASSLAAGAYYGYTF. In DNA, the CDR3 is TGCGCCAGCAGCTTAGCGGCAGGGGCGTACTATGGCTACACCTTC.

In this sample, this clone turned up once. V is TRBV25-1 and J is TRBJ2-3; maybe TRBD1 (6 bases). Germline V gene sequence: CDR1 MGHDK, CDR2 SYGVNS. V was clipped by 3 bases and J by 4 bases, with 14 bases between them. The CDR3 extends over 15 amino acids. The CDR3 DNA sequence: TGTGCCAGCAGTGACTTTCGGGACATTTCAGATACGCAGTATTTT. Encoded protein: CASSDFRDISDTQYF. The full variable domain, with the rest looked up from reference TRBV25-1 and TRBJ2-3, is EADIYQTPRYLVIGTGKKITLECSQTMGHDKMYWYQQDPGMELHLIHYSYGVNSTEKGDLSSESTVSRIRTEHFPLTLESARPSHTSQYLCASSDFRDISDTQYFGPGTRLTVL.

V usage is TRBV7-2 and J usage is TRBJ1-4; no clear D gene. Trimming took 3 bases from V and 5 from J, leaving 10 bases between them. The CDR3 is 14 amino acids. Germline CDR1 is SGHTA and CDR2 is FQGNSA. The CDR3 coding sequence is TGTGCCAGCAGCTTGCTTGGGCAGAATGAAAAACTGTTTTTT. It is translated as CASSLLGQNEKLFF.

This clone was detected only once. The rearrangement joins TRBV9 to TRBJ1-3; D remains unclear. The V gene lost 3 bases and the J gene lost 0 bases, with 13 bases spanning the gap. This CDR3 has 16 residues. Germline V CDR1 and CDR2: SGDLS, YYNGEE. The CDR3 region is CASSGLTAYSGNTIYF. The DNA of the CDR3 is TGTGCCAGCAGCGGACTGACGGCATACTCTGGAAACACCATATATTTT.

CDR3: CASSQEEGRYYNEQFF. The CDR3 nucleotides read TGTGCCAGCAGCCAAGAAGAGGGTAGGTACTACAATGAGCAGTTCTTC. This chain uses TRBV3-1 (or the pseudogene TRBV3-2) with TRBJ2-1; D is possibly TRBD2 (5 bases). The ends were cut back, 0 bases at V and 3 bases at J, with 12 bases in the middle. This CDR3 region has 16 residues. In germline, CDR1 is LGHDT, CDR2 YNNKEL (reference sequence).

In its sample, this clone was seen a few times. This rearrangement joins TRBV2 to TRBJ1-5; TRBD1 aligns across 8 bases. The V gene end was trimmed by 1 base and the J gene end by 4 bases; junction bases not matched to a gene: 9. Germline V gene sequence: CDR1 SNHLY, CDR2 FYNNEI. The CDR3 runs to 17 residues. CDR3 amino acids: CASSEDSGTGVNQPQHF. In DNA form, the CDR3 reads TGTGCCAGCAGTGAAGATTCCGGGACAGGTGTTAATCAGCCCCAGCATTTT.

The rearrangement uses TRBV7-9 and TRBJ2-7; 10 bases align to TRBD1. With 7 bases clipped from V and 4 bases from J, the junction kept 10 bases outside the gene matches. The germline gives CDR1 SEHNR, CDR2 FQNEAQ (reference sequence). The CDR3 is made up of 15 amino acids. CDR3 protein: CASMELGTGVYEQYF. The CDR3 DNA sequence: TGTGCCAGCATGGAACTCGGGACAGGGGTTTACGAGCAGTACTTC.

The V gene is TRBV6-1, the J gene TRBJ2-2; TRBD2 matches at 7 bases. V was pared by 0 bases and J by 7 bases, with 8 bases of the junction left unmatched. The CDR3 spans 16 residues. Germline CDR1 is MNHNS and CDR2 is SASEGT. DNA of the CDR3: TGTGCCAGCAGTGAAGCGAGGTCGGGAGGCTTCGGGGAGCTGTTTTTT. Its protein product is CASSEARSGGFGELFF.

The sample holds many counts of this clone. The chain combines TRBV27 with TRBJ2-3; 12 bases fit TRBD2. The CDR3 extends over 16 amino acids. Germline lookup yields CDR1 MNHEY and CDR2 SMNVEV (reference sequence). V was clipped by 0 bases and J by 6 bases; unmatched bases: 4. CDR3 in amino acids: CASSLSTSGGRDTQYF. CDR3 bases: TGTGCCAGCAGTTTATCAACTAGCGGGGGGCGGGATACGCAGTATTTT.

The genes are TRBV2 and TRBJ2-5, with 8 bases identical to TRBD1. Germline CDR1 is SNHLY and CDR2 is FYNNEI. V lost 6 bases, J lost 5 bases, and 5 bases stayed unmatched. The CDR3 has 13 amino acids. CDR3 coding DNA: TGTGCCAGCAGGACAGGGGTACTGGAGACCCAGTACTTC. Translation: CASRTGVLETQYF.

The chain has TRBV6-2 or TRBV6-3 and TRBJ2-2; no reliable D call. The ends were cut back, 6 bases at V and 3 bases at J, with 8 bases in the middle. From germline, CDR1 is MNHEY and CDR2 SVGEGT. This CDR3 region has 13 residues. The CDR3 region has the DNA TGTGCCAGCAGCTCCAGTTACACCGGGGAGCTGTTTTTT. This translates into CASSSSYTGELFF.

The rearrangement links TRBV10-3 to TRBJ2-5; 11 bases align to TRBD2. Per the germline V gene, CDR1 is ENHRY and CDR2 is SYGVKD. This CDR3 is 15 amino acids long. With V trimmed by 3 bases and J by 4 bases, 4 bases remained unmatched. The CDR3 DNA reads as TGTGCCATCAGTGAACTAGCGGGGGTTCGAGAGACCCAGTACTTC. Amino acids: CAISELAGVRETQYF.

The gene calls are TRBV7-8 and TRBJ1-3; 9 positions match TRBD1. Trimming took 5 bases from V and 4 from J; bases not matched to a gene: 9. The CDR3 runs 16 residues. Germline V gives CDR1 SGHVS, CDR2 FQNEAQ. The CDR3 nucleotides are TGTGCCAGCAGCCATAAGGACAGGGGATCAGGAAACACCATATATTTT. It encodes CASSHKDRGSGNTIYF.

This chain links TRBV19 with TRBJ2-1, with 7 bases aligning to TRBD1. Germline CDR1 is LNHDA and CDR2 is SQIVND (reference sequence). V shed 6 bases, J shed 7 bases, and the junction held 12 bases outside the gene matches. The CDR3 length is 15 residues. CDR3 region: CASRKGQSVKNEQFF. DNA of the CDR3: TGTGCCAGTAGGAAGGGACAGTCGGTAAAAAATGAGCAGTTCTTC.

This chain uses TRBV15 with TRBJ2-5, with TRBD2 matching 9 bases. The CDR3 extends over 15 amino acids. J was trimmed by 5 bases and V by 3 bases; bases with no gene match: 7. Germline CDR1 LNHNV, CDR2 YYDKDF (reference sequence). CDR3 sequence (DNA): TGTGCCACCAGCAGTAGGCGGGGGGGGTCGGAGACCCAGTACTTC. Translation gives CATSSRRGGSETQYF. Looking up the rest from reference TRBV15 and TRBJ2-5 gives the full variable domain: DAMVIQNPRYQVTQFGKPVTLSCSQTLNHNVMYWYQQKSSQAPKLLFHYYDKDFNNEADTPDNFQSRRPNTSFCFLDIRSPGLGDTAMYLCATSSRRGGSETQYFGPGTRLLVL.

The rearrangement links TRBV3-1 (or the pseudogene TRBV3-2) to TRBJ2-5; D remains ambiguous. The CDR3 extends over 11 amino acids. Trimming removed 1 base from V and 5 bases from J, with 2 bases in between. Germline V CDR1 and CDR2: LGHDT, YNNKEL (reference sequence). CDR3 nucleotide sequence: TGTGCCAGCAGCCAAGCGGAGACCCAGTACTTC. Its protein is CASSQAETQYF.

The rearrangement joins TRBV5-8 to TRBJ1-4; possible D gene TRBD1, 6 bases. Germline loops: CDR1 SGHTS, CDR2 YDEGEE. Trimming took 2 bases from V and 5 from J, leaving 10 bases between them. The CDR3 consists of 14 residues. The CDR3 loop is CASSFGQPNEKLFF. The DNA for the CDR3 is TGTGCCAGCAGCTTTGGACAGCCAAATGAAAAACTGTTTTTT.

This rearrangement joins TRBV7-8 to TRBJ1-1; TRBD1 aligns across 8 bases. The CDR3 length is 16 residues. Germline CDR1 SGHVS, CDR2 FQNEAQ. V trimming: 5 bases; J trimming: 4 bases; junction bases outside the gene matches: 12. This CDR3 is CASSRMARTGSTEAFF. DNA of the CDR3: TGTGCCAGCAGCAGAATGGCCCGGACAGGGAGCACTGAAGCTTTCTTT.

V usage is TRBV4-1 and J usage is TRBJ2-1, with TRBD2 identical over 8 bases. The CDR3 totals 16 residues. Germline lookup yields CDR1 MGHRA and CDR2 YSYEKL. Germline trimming cut 4 bases from V and 9 bases from J; bases unmatched to any gene: 14. CDR3 region: CASSPYTGTRGSEQFF. DNA of the CDR3: TGCGCCAGCAGCCCCTACACCGGGACTAGGGGTTCTGAGCAGTTCTTC.

V and J are TRBV28 and TRBJ1-2, with D hard to call. The CDR3 runs 15 residues. In germline, CDR1 is MDHEN, CDR2 SYDVKM. Trimming stripped 5 bases from V and 4 bases from J, with 17 bases between. The CDR3 nucleotides are TGTGCCAGCAGTGATTCGGCCCGTGGGAGCTATGGCTACACCTTC. Residues: CASSDSARGSYGYTF.

This clone rates as medium-sized. V gene TRBV5-4 combines with J gene TRBJ1-2, with D unresolved. This CDR3 is built from 12 residues. V lost 4 bases to trimming and J lost 2 bases, with 6 bases between them. Germline V gene data show CDR1 as SGHNT and CDR2 as YYREEE (reference sequence). The CDR3 DNA follows: TGTGCCAGCAGCGGGCTGAACTATGGCTACACCTTC. Protein product: CASSGLNYGYTF.